The 13 T cell receptor beta chains below all came from one sample that was sequenced in a study of cytomegalovirus exposure and HLA in healthy donors (dated by TCRdb to the late 2010s). Library generation was performed with the immunoSEQ multiplex PCR assay. For the multiplex PCR, a mixture combining 60 forward primers for TCR Vbeta segments and 13 reverse primers for TCR Jbeta segments was used. In its TCRdb copy, this immuneACCESS table keeps in-frame sequences only and misses some clones. Where compared with another copy, unresolved V genes explain less than half of these, and the others have no known cause. This sample has around 200,000 clones in its table, and around four fifths of those were observed once. Of the sample, 0.8% is held by the ten largest clones. Specimen: PBMCs. These receptors were taken from a woman younger than 30 in good health and CMV-seronegative.

The rearrangement uses TRBV5-4 and TRBJ2-1; D is unresolved. This CDR3 has 11 residues. Germline values: CDR1 SGHNT, CDR2 YYREEE (reference sequence). Trimming took 4 bases from V and 5 from J, leaving 4 bases between them. The CDR3 loop is CASSEHNEQFF. CDR3 DNA sequence: TGTGCCAGCAGCGAGCACAATGAGCAGTTCTTC.

V usage is TRBV5-5 and J usage is TRBJ2-5; 10 nucleotides agree with TRBD1. Germline CDR1 is SGHKS and CDR2 is YYEKEE (reference sequence). With V trimmed by 5 bases and J by 6 bases, 7 bases remained unmatched. The CDR3 length is 14 residues. For the CDR3, the DNA is TGTGCCAGCAGTCTGGGGACAGGGGAGCAGACCCAGTACTTC. It yields the protein CASSLGTGEQTQYF.

V usage is TRBV5-4 and J usage is TRBJ2-1; D is uncertain. Trimming cost V 2 bases and J 2 bases, with 8 bases left between them. Germline CDR1 reads SGHNT; CDR2 reads YYREEE (reference sequence). This CDR3 has 14 amino acids. The CDR3 DNA follows: TGTGCCAGCAGCTTAGGCGAGGCCTACAATGAGCAGTTCTTC. Translated, it gives CASSLGEAYNEQFF.

The chain recombines TRBV7-2 with TRBJ2-2; 7 nucleotides match TRBD2. Germline V gene data show CDR1 as SGHTA and CDR2 as FQGNSA. The length of the CDR3 is 17 residues. V lost 1 base, J lost 1 base, and 6 bases stayed unmatched. The CDR3 sequence is CASSLGLAGVNTGELFF. CDR3 nucleotides: TGTGCCAGCAGCTTAGGGCTGGCGGGAGTGAACACCGGGGAGCTGTTTTTT.

The J gene is TRBJ1-5, the V gene TRBV19; D remains unclear. V was pared by 4 bases and J by 6 bases, with 19 bases between. Germline V gene lookup returns CDR1 LNHDA and CDR2 SQIVND (reference sequence). CDR3 length equals 16 residues. Written as DNA, the CDR3 is TGTGCCAGTAGTAATTACCGAATCAGGATGGTTCAGCCCCAGCATTTT. This translates into CASSNYRIRMVQPQHF.

J is TRBJ2-7 and V is TRBV28; 7 bases fit TRBD2. The trim removed 8 bases at V and 4 bases at J, leaving 8 bases unmatched. The CDR3 is 13 residues long. The germline CDR1 and CDR2 sequences are MDHEN and SYDVKM. CDR3 coding DNA: TGTGCCAGCCGACTAGCTGGTACTTACGAGCAGTACTTC. Encoded protein: CASRLAGTYEQYF. The full variable domain, with the rest looked up from reference TRBV28 and TRBJ2-7, is DVKVTQSSRYLVKRTGEKVFLECVQDMDHENMFWYRQDPGLGLRLIYFSYDVKMKEKGDIPEGYSVSREKKERFSLILESASTNQTSMYLCASRLAGTYEQYFGPGTRLTVT.

The V call is TRBV5-4, the J call TRBJ1-4, with D possibly TRBD1 on 6 matching bases. CDR3 length: 16 amino acids. Germline values: CDR1 SGHNT, CDR2 YYREEE (reference sequence). The V end was cut by 2 bases, the J end by 7 bases, with 18 bases between. The CDR3 sequence is CASSFFQQGRLEKLFF. The CDR3 nucleotides read TGTGCCAGCAGCTTTTTCCAACAGGGTAGACTTGAAAAACTGTTTTTT. The variable domain in full, with the rest retrieved from reference TRBV5-4 and TRBJ1-4, is ETGVTQSPTHLIKTRGQQVTLRCSSQSGHNTVSWYQQALGQGPQFIFQYYREEENGRGNFPPRFSGLQFPNYSSELNVNALELDDSALYLCASSFFQQGRLEKLFFGSGTQLSVL.

This rearrangement joins TRBV5-1 to TRBJ2-1; tentatively, D is TRBD1 (7 bases). With 3 bases removed from V and 7 bases from J, the gap between germline ends came to 8 bases. CDR1 is SGHRS and CDR2 is YFSETQ in the germline V gene. This CDR3 has 12 amino acids. The CDR3 sequence: CASSSGGNEQFF. CDR3 coding DNA: TGCGCCAGCAGCTCAGGGGGGAATGAGCAGTTCTTC. Filled out from reference TRBV5-1 and TRBJ2-1, the complete variable domain reads KAGVTQTPRYLIKTRGQQVTLSCSPISGHRSVSWYQQTPGQGLQFLFEYFSETQRNKGNFPGRFSGRQFSNSRSEMNVSTLELGDSALYLCASSSGGNEQFFGPGTRLTVL.

This clone was counted a single time. The rearrangement uses TRBV19 and TRBJ1-5, with D tentatively TRBD1 (5 bases). Germline loops: CDR1 LNHDA, CDR2 SQIVND (reference sequence). The CDR3 has 15 residues. Trimming took off 5 bases at V and 4 bases at J, with 15 bases between the two ends. The CDR3 loop is CASSEAGRPNQPQHF. The CDR3 DNA reads TGTGCCAGTAGTGAAGCAGGGAGGCCTAATCAGCCCCAGCATTTT.

The rearrangement uses TRBV27 and TRBJ1-1; D remains ambiguous. CDR3 size: 14 residues. The V gene lost 2 bases and the J gene lost 1 base, with 8 bases spanning the gap. Looked up from germline, CDR1 is MNHEY and CDR2 is SMNVEV (reference sequence). DNA for the CDR3: TGTGCCAGCAGTTTACTGTCCTCGAACACTGAAGCTTTCTTT. It is translated as CASSLLSSNTEAFF.

The rearrangement links TRBV16 to TRBJ2-7; D perhaps matches TRBD2 (6 bases). This CDR3 is 12 amino acids long. Germline V gene sequence: CDR1 KGHSY, CDR2 FQNENV. V lost 0 bases, J lost 9 bases, and 9 bases lay in between. CDR3 bases: TGTGCCAGCAGCCAATCCGCGGGACGGCAGTACTTC. Its translation: CASSQSAGRQYF.

The genes are TRBV7-9 and TRBJ1-1; D is perhaps TRBD1 (5 bases). Germline V CDR1 and CDR2: SEHNR, FQNEAQ (reference sequence). The V end was cut by 6 bases, the J end by 2 bases, with 13 bases between. The CDR3 length is 14 residues. The CDR3 DNA reads TGTGCCAGCAGTCGCCCGGGACTTAACACTGAAGCTTTCTTT. This codes for CASSRPGLNTEAFF.

This sequence joins TRBV18 and TRBJ1-1; D ambiguous. The CDR3 loop spans 15 amino acids. V was trimmed by 2 bases and J by 1 base, leaving 11 bases between them. Per germline, CDR1 KGHSH and CDR2 LQKENI. The CDR3 protein is CASSPVPGTNTEAFF. The CDR3 bases are TGTGCCAGCTCACCAGTGCCGGGAACGAACACTGAAGCTTTCTTT.